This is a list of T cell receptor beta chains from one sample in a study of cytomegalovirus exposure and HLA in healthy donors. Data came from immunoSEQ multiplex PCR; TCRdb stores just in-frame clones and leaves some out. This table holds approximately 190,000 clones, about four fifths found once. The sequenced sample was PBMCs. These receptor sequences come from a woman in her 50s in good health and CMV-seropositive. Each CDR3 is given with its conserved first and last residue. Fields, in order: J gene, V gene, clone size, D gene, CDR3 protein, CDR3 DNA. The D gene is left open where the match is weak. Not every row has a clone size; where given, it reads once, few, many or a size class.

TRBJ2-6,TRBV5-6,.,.,CASSFLRQFMGANVLTF,TGTGCCAGCAGCTTCCTACGACAGTTTATGGGGGCCAACGTCCTGACTTTC
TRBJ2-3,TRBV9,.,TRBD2,CASSRPGGQDTQYF,TGTGCCAGCAGCCGTCCGGGGGGGCAGGATACGCAGTATTTT
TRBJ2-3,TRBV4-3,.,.,CASSRGSVGTDTQYF,TGCGCCAGCAGCAGGGGGTCGGTAGGCACAGATACGCAGTATTTT
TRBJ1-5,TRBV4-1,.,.,CASSQESAIRNQPQHF,TGTGCCAGCAGCCAAGAAAGTGCGATACGCAATCAGCCCCAGCATTTT
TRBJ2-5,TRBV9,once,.,CASSVDTNQETQYF,TGTGCCAGCAGCGTAGACACTAACCAAGAGACCCAGTACTTC
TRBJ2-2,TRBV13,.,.,CASSFKTGTNTNTGELFF,TGTGCCAGCAGCTTTAAGACAGGTACCAATACGAACACCGGGGAGCTGTTTTTT
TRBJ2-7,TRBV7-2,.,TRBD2,CASSSRGGEQYF,TGTGCCAGCAGCTCCCGCGGGGGAGAGCAGTACTTC
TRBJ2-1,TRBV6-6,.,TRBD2,CASSWRGNNEQFF,TGTGCCAGCAGTTGGCGGGGGAACAATGAGCAGTTCTTC
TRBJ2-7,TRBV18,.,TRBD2,CASSSGGASYEQYF,TGTGCCAGCTCATCGGGAGGGGCCTCCTACGAGCAGTACTTC
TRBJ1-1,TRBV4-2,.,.,CASSQAESPTEAFF,TGTGCCAGCAGCCAAGCCGAGTCCCCCACTGAAGCTTTCTTT
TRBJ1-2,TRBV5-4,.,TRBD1,CASSPGQEIYGYTF,TGTGCCAGCAGCCCGGGACAGGAGATCTATGGCTACACCTTC
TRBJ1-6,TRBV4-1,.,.,CASSQRDIPSPLHF,TGCGCCAGCAGCCAGAGGGACATACCCTCACCCCTCCACTTT
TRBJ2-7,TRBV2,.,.,CASSVVREYEQYF,TGTGCCAGCAGTGTCGTCAGGGAATACGAGCAGTACTTC
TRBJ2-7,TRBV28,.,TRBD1,CASSPWWGQGANEQYF,TGTGCCAGCAGTCCTTGGTGGGGACAGGGGGCCAACGAGCAGTACTTC
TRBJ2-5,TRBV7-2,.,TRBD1,CASSLLGQGAGETQYF,TGTGCCAGCAGCTTGTTGGGACAGGGGGCTGGAGAGACCCAGTACTTC
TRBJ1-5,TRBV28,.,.,CASSSGQVGNQPQHF,TGTGCCAGCAGTTCCGGACAAGTAGGCAATCAGCCCCAGCATTTT
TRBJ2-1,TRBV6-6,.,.,CASLAGTAVYNEQFF,TGTGCCAGCCTGGCCGGGACTGCGGTCTACAATGAGCAGTTCTTC
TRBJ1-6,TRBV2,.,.,CASSGVQVNSPLHF,TGTGCCAGCAGTGGAGTACAGGTTAATTCACCCCTCCACTTT
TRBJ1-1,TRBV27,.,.,CASSLSLRGLAEAFF,TGTGCCAGCAGTTTGTCACTCCGGGGGTTGGCTGAAGCTTTCTTT
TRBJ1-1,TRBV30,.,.,CAWSVDSGWYTEAFF,TGTGCCTGGAGTGTAGATTCAGGGTGGTACACTGAAGCTTTCTTT
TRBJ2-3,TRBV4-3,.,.,CASSQVGGSKDTQYF,TGCGCCAGCAGCCAAGTTGGGGGGTCGAAAGATACGCAGTATTTT
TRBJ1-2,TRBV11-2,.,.,CASIPLGDRNYGYTF,TGTGCCAGCATACCGCTCGGGGATAGAAACTATGGCTACACCTTC
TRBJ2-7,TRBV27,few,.,CASSFSGIKQYF,TGTGCCAGCAGTTTCTCCGGTATCAAGCAGTACTTC
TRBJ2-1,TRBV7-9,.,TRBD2,CASARAGRGPGGNEQFF,TGTGCCAGCGCGCGTGCGGGAAGGGGTCCGGGGGGCAATGAGCAGTTCTTC
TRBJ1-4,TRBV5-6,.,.,CASSTGLKGEKLFF,TGTGCCAGCAGCACAGGCCTAAAGGGTGAAAAACTGTTTTTT
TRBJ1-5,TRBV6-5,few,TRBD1,CASSPGQGANQPQHF,TGTGCCAGCAGCCCAGGGCAGGGGGCGAATCAGCCCCAGCATTTT
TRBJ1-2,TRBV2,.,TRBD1,CASSPDRYNGYTF,TGTGCCAGCAGTCCGGACAGGTACAATGGCTACACCTTC
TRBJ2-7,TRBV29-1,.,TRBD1,CSVSGGTGGSYEQYF,TGCAGCGTCTCCGGGGGGACAGGGGGCTCCTACGAGCAGTACTTC
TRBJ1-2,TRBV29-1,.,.,CSVSGVYGYTF,TGCAGTGTATCAGGGGTCTATGGCTACACCTTC
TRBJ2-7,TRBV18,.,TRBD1,CASSPGTGTGEQYF,TGTGCCAGCTCCCCAGGGACAGGGACCGGCGAGCAGTACTTC
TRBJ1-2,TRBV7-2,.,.,CASSSYGYYGYTF,TGTGCCAGCAGCTCTTACGGGTACTATGGCTACACCTTC
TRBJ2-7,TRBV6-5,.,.,CASSRLSYEQYF,TGTGCCAGCAGCAGACTCTCCTACGAGCAGTACTTC
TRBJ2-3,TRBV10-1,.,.,CASSERYDGQFTDTQYF,TGCGCCAGCAGTGAAAGGTATGACGGACAGTTCACAGATACGCAGTATTTT
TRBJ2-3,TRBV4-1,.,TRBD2,CASSYGLAGRDTQYF,TGCGCCAGCAGCTACGGACTAGCGGGGAGGGATACGCAGTATTTT
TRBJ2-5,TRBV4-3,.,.,CASSQGGTTGGPETQYF,TGCGCCAGCAGCCAAGGGGGCACTACGGGGGGCCCAGAGACCCAGTACTTC
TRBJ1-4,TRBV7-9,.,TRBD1,CASSFTPGQTNEKLFF,TGTGCCAGCAGCTTCACCCCGGGACAGACTAATGAAAAACTGTTTTTT